These 32 T cell receptor beta chains were sequenced from one sample in a study of cytomegalovirus exposure and HLA in healthy donors. The PCR made use of 60 Vbeta and 13 Jbeta primers. Assay used: immunoSEQ multiplex PCR; TCRdb lists only in-frame clones, some missing. The sample records over 90,000 clones, roughly three quarters being singletons. The specimen was PBMCs. These receptors were obtained from a male donor in good health and CMV-seropositive.

The rearrangement joins TRBV2 to TRBJ2-5; 15 nucleotides align to TRBD2. CDR1 SNHLY and CDR2 FYNNEI come from the germline V gene. The CDR3 loop spans 15 amino acids. V was clipped by 6 bases and J by 5 bases; unmatched bases: 4. CDR3 sequence reads: CASSLGLAGGETQYF. The CDR3 region has the DNA TGTGCCAGCAGCTTGGGACTAGCGGGAGGCGAGACCCAGTACTTC.

V and J are TRBV10-2 and TRBJ2-5; 8 nucleotides line up with TRBD2. CDR1 is WSHSY and CDR2 is SAAADI in the germline V gene. The CDR3 totals 18 residues. V was pared by 2 bases and J by 5 bases, with 16 bases of the junction left unmatched. This chain's CDR3 is CASSELPSGSVQRETQYF. The CDR3 bases are TGCGCCAGCAGTGAGCTCCCTAGCGGGTCGGTCCAGCGGGAGACCCAGTACTTC.

The chain couples TRBV27 to TRBJ2-7, with 8 bases that match TRBD2. This CDR3 has 14 residues. V shed 5 bases and J 5 bases; nucleotides not matched to a gene: 8. From germline, CDR1 is MNHEY and CDR2 SMNVEV (reference sequence). CDR3 in amino acids: CASSAGGGRDEQYF. Here the CDR3 DNA reads TGTGCCAGCAGTGCCGGGGGGGGCAGGGACGAGCAGTACTTC.

The rearrangement joins TRBV11-1 to TRBJ2-5, with 8 positions matching TRBD1. V gave up 1 base and J gave up 8 bases; unmatched junction bases: 12. Germline V gene lookup returns CDR1 SGHAT and CDR2 FQDESV (reference sequence). The CDR3 covers 16 residues. The CDR3 spells CASSLGVGTGGRTQYF. DNA of the CDR3: TGTGCCAGCAGCTTAGGCGTGGGGACAGGAGGTAGAACCCAGTACTTC.

The chain links TRBV28 to TRBJ2-5; 8 bases line up with TRBD1. V shed 5 bases, J shed 3 bases, and the junction held 5 bases outside the gene matches. This CDR3 comprises 14 residues. Germline V lookup: CDR1 MDHEN, CDR2 SYDVKM. CDR3 amino acids: CASSDRGREETQYF. In DNA form, the CDR3 reads TGTGCCAGCAGTGACAGGGGAAGGGAAGAGACCCAGTACTTC.

The chain's CDR3 is CAWSAGRDTEAFF. CDR3 bases: TGTGCCTGGAGCGCAGGGAGGGACACTGAAGCTTTCTTT. V gene TRBV30 combines with J gene TRBJ1-1; D possibly corresponds to TRBD1 (5 bases). Germline lookup yields CDR1 GTSNPN and CDR2 SVGIG (reference sequence). V lost 3 bases to trimming and J lost 3 bases, with 11 bases between them. The CDR3 is 13 residues long.

Comments on this clone: One end of the junction fails to match germline, which may point to a read error. The same CDR3 can be traced to other DNA sequences in this sample. J is TRBJ1-1 and V is TRBV9, with D unresolved. In germline, CDR1 is SGDLS, CDR2 YYNGEE. The CDR3 contains 14 residues. The CDR3 here is CASTFRRMNTEAFF. The DNA of the CDR3 is TGTGCCAGCACTTTCCGCAGAATGAACACCGAAGCTTTCTTT.

The chain combines TRBV19 with TRBJ2-6, with D possibly TRBD2 on 6 matching bases. Germline lookup yields CDR1 LNHDA and CDR2 SQIVND (reference sequence). The ends were cut back, 3 bases at V and 5 bases at J, with 11 bases in the middle. The CDR3 is made up of 15 amino acids. The CDR3 loop reads CASSIGGVRANVLTF. The CDR3 DNA follows: TGTGCCAGTAGTATTGGAGGGGTGCGGGCCAACGTCCTGACTTTC.

The table lists this clone with a few counts. V gene TRBV9 combines with J gene TRBJ2-7, with 13 positions matching TRBD2. The CDR3 runs to 17 residues. The V and J ends lost 9 bases and 1 base, in that order; junction bases with no gene match: 13. Germline CDR1 reads SGDLS; CDR2 reads YYNGEE. CDR3 in DNA: TGTGCCATTATAACCCGACTAGCGGGAGGTAAATCCTACGAGCAGTACTTC. Protein product: CAIITRLAGGKSYEQYF.

This chain connects TRBV7-6 to TRBJ2-1; 9 positions match TRBD2. Germline V lookup: CDR1 SGHVS, CDR2 FNYEAQ. CDR3 length equals 15 residues. V lost 5 bases and J lost 7; bases outside the gene matches: 9. The CDR3 DNA reads TGTGCCAGCAGCCCAGGGACTAGCTCCGTGAATGAGCAGTTCTTC. Encoded protein: CASSPGTSSVNEQFF.

J is TRBJ1-1 and V is TRBV2; 7 positions agree with TRBD1. This CDR3 region has 17 residues. The germline V gene has CDR1 SNHLY and CDR2 FYNNEI. V shed 0 bases and J 8 bases; nucleotides not matched to a gene: 15. CDR3 DNA: TGTGCCAGCAGTGAAGCTAGACAGGGTAGGATCTTTCGGGAAGCTTTCTTT. Its protein product is CASSEARQGRIFREAFF.

The chain couples TRBV10-3 to TRBJ1-6, with 10 bases aligning to TRBD1. Germline V gene lookup returns CDR1 ENHRY and CDR2 SYGVKD. This CDR3 is built from 16 residues. Germline trimming cut 0 bases from V and 4 bases from J; bases unmatched to any gene: 0. CDR3 bases: TGTGCCATCAGTGAGTCGGGACAGGGGTATAATTCACCCCTCCACTTT. Translating gives CAISESGQGYNSPLHF.

This clone was seen only a few times. V usage is TRBV14 and J usage is TRBJ2-5; D is possibly TRBD1 (6 bases). Per germline, CDR1 SGHDN and CDR2 FVKESK. This CDR3 spans 13 amino acids. Between the trimmed V and J ends, which lost 3 bases and 4 bases, there was a span of 9 bases. For the CDR3, the DNA is TGTGCCAGCAGCCATAACAGGGCAGAGACCCAGTACTTC. Translating it yields CASSHNRAETQYF.

This clone was detected only a few times. The chain combines TRBV7-3 with TRBJ2-1, with TRBD1 identical over 8 bases. This CDR3 region has 13 residues. Germline assignment: CDR1 SGHTA and CDR2 FQGTGA. J was trimmed by 6 bases and V by 5 bases; bases with no gene match: 3. CDR3 in DNA: TGTGCCAGCAGCCCGGGACAGGTCAATGAGCAGTTCTTC. Translation: CASSPGQVNEQFF.

This clone was seen a few times. The J gene is TRBJ2-7, the V gene TRBV6-5; 13 bases are shared with TRBD2. Germline V CDR1 and CDR2: MNHEY, SVGAGI. Germline trimming cut 6 bases from V and 2 bases from J; bases unmatched to any gene: 4. This CDR3 is built from 15 residues. CDR3 residues: CASSLGLAGAYEQYF. CDR3 coding DNA: TGTGCCAGCAGCTTAGGACTAGCGGGAGCCTACGAGCAGTACTTC.

The DNA for the CDR3 is TGTGCCAGCAGCAATACAGGGGGCGCCGGTCTCAAGGAGCTGTTTTTT. Protein product: CASSNTGGAGLKELFF. This chain links TRBV7-3 with TRBJ2-2, with 9 bases aligning to TRBD1. Germline values: CDR1 SGHTA, CDR2 FQGTGA. After removal of 5 bases from V and 10 bases from J, the junction contained 14 bases not matched to a gene. This CDR3 has 16 residues.

A note on this clone: The conserved phenylalanine or tryptophan is not found at the CDR3 terminus, so this likely reflects a read error. This rearrangement joins TRBV7-9 to TRBJ2-7, with 8 nucleotides matching TRBD2. The CDR3 is made up of 15 amino acids. J lost 4 bases, V lost 5 bases, and 10 bases had no gene match. Germline assignment: CDR1 SEHNR and CDR2 FQNEAQ (reference sequence). As DNA, the CDR3 is TGTGCCAGCAGCAAACAGGGACTAGAGTGGTACGAGCAGTACCTC. Translation: CASSKQGLEWYEQYL.

V is TRBV7-2 and J is TRBJ2-3; D is possibly TRBD1 (5 bases). From germline, CDR1 is SGHTA and CDR2 FQGNSA. V was trimmed by 5 bases and J by 4 bases, leaving 13 bases between them. The CDR3 totals 14 residues. CDR3 region: CASSPNTGADTQYF. The CDR3 bases are TGTGCCAGCAGCCCTAATACAGGTGCAGATACGCAGTATTTT.

J is TRBJ2-2 and V is TRBV5-1; perhaps TRBD1 as D (6 bases). Trimming cost V 5 bases and J 1 base, with 15 bases left between them. This CDR3 region has 16 residues. Germline CDR1 reads SGHRS; CDR2 reads YFSETQ. CDR3 residues: CASSPRDIGNTGELFF. The CDR3 DNA follows: TGCGCCAGCAGTCCACGGGACATCGGGAACACCGGGGAGCTGTTTTTT. The whole variable domain, remainder taken from reference TRBV5-1 and TRBJ2-2, is KAGVTQTPRYLIKTRGQQVTLSCSPISGHRSVSWYQQTPGQGLQFLFEYFSETQRNKGNFPGRFSGRQFSNSRSEMNVSTLELGDSALYLCASSPRDIGNTGELFFGEGSRLTVL.

This chain joins TRBV19 and TRBJ2-3; 10 bases line up with TRBD2. CDR1 is LNHDA and CDR2 is SQIVND in the germline V gene (reference sequence). CDR3 length: 15 amino acids. CDR3: CATGGSGRASNTQYF. CDR3 sequence (DNA): TGTGCTACGGGAGGCAGCGGGAGGGCCTCGAATACGCAGTATTTT.

The chain uses TRBV5-6 and TRBJ2-5, with TRBD2 as a possible D gene (7 bases). The DNA end lines up better with TRBJ2-7; the J call may be wrong. Germline V gene data show CDR1 as SGHDT and CDR2 as YYEEEE. The CDR3 spans 17 residues. The CDR3 nucleotides read TGTGCCAGCAGCCTATGGGACATTCCACGGGGGGTCTACGAGCAGTACTTC. Its protein is CASSLWDIPRGVYEQYF.

This clone was counted once. The rearrangement uses TRBV5-4 and TRBJ2-7; D gene uncertain. The V end was cut by 2 bases, the J end by 2 bases, with 11 bases between. Germline V gene data show CDR1 as SGHNT and CDR2 as YYREEE (reference sequence). The CDR3 loop spans 14 amino acids. CDR3 sequence reads: CASSFVGGTYEQYF. As DNA, the CDR3 is TGTGCCAGCAGCTTCGTCGGCGGAACCTACGAGCAGTACTTC.

The chain links TRBV11-2 to TRBJ2-7, with no clear D. The CDR3 has 14 residues. V was trimmed by 1 base and J by 3 bases, leaving 10 bases between them. Per germline, CDR1 SGHAT and CDR2 FQNNGV. The CDR3 DNA reads TGTGCCAGCAGCTTAGGCCTAGGTGACTACGAGCAGTACTTC. Protein product: CASSLGLGDYEQYF.

In its sample, this clone was seen a few times. V and J are TRBV6-5 and TRBJ1-1; weak D call: TRBD1 (5 bases). There are 14 residues in the CDR3. Germline-derived CDR1 and CDR2 are MNHEY and SVGAGI. V was shortened by 5 bases and J by 1 base, with 11 bases between the two germline ends. CDR3 in DNA: TGTGCCAGCAGTGCCAACAGGAAGAACACTGAAGCTTTCTTT. Translation: CASSANRKNTEAFF.

V is TRBV28 and J is TRBJ1-2, with D uncertain. The length of the CDR3 is 12 residues. V was pared by 4 bases and J by 8 bases, with 11 bases between. Germline V CDR1 and CDR2: MDHEN, SYDVKM. Here the CDR3 reads CASSSERWGYTF. The CDR3 nucleotides read TGTGCCAGCAGTTCCGAGAGATGGGGCTACACCTTC.

The rearrangement links TRBV29-1 to TRBJ2-7; perhaps TRBD2 as D (6 bases). Germline V lookup: CDR1 SQVTM, CDR2 ANQGSEA. The CDR3 spans 11 residues. The V end was cut by 6 bases, the J end by 4 bases, with 10 bases between. CDR3 amino acids: CSVHGGYEQYF. The CDR3 bases are TGCAGCGTCCACGGAGGGTACGAGCAGTACTTC.

The genes are TRBV19 and TRBJ1-1, with unresolved D. Trimming pared 11 bases from V and 0 bases from J, leaving 13 bases between. The V gene's germline CDR1 is LNHDA and CDR2 SQIVND (reference sequence). The CDR3 runs 13 residues. The CDR3 is CASERRMNTEAFF. CDR3 sequence (DNA): TGTGCCTCCGAAAGGCGGATGAACACTGAAGCTTTCTTT.

The rearrangement joins TRBV4-2 to TRBJ2-7; possibly TRBD1 for D (6 bases). From germline, CDR1 is LGHNA and CDR2 YNFKEQ. Trimming took off 2 bases at V and 5 bases at J, with 22 bases between the two ends. The CDR3 spans 17 residues. CDR3: CASSQSRRRQGFDEQYF. The CDR3 region has the DNA TGTGCCAGCAGCCAATCACGGCGTAGGCAGGGGTTCGACGAGCAGTACTTC.

A few counts support this clone. The chain is built from TRBV4-1 and TRBJ2-7, with 7 bases fitting TRBD1. CDR3 length: 15 amino acids. The V segment lost 0 bases and the J segment 4 bases; nucleotides outside the gene matches: 6. Germline V lookup: CDR1 MGHRA, CDR2 YSYEKL. CDR3 bases: TGCGCCAGCAGCCAAGATCCGACAGGGAGATACGAGCAGTACTTC. Its translation is CASSQDPTGRYEQYF.

To note about this clone: At one boundary the junction diverges from the germline segment, which might be a read error. The chain links TRBV5-1 to TRBJ2-6; D possibly corresponds to TRBD1 (5 bases). CDR3 size: 17 residues. Germline CDR1 and CDR2: SGHRS and YFSETQ. Here the CDR3 DNA reads TGCGCCAGCAGCTTGGAAGGAAGACCCTCTGGGGCCAACGGCCTGACTTTC. Residues: CASSLEGRPSGANGLTF.

The rearrangement links TRBV5-6 to TRBJ2-1; 8 nucleotides match TRBD1. V shed 6 bases and J 8 bases; nucleotides not matched to a gene: 7. Looked up from germline, CDR1 is SGHDT and CDR2 is YYEEEE. CDR3 length: 13 residues. The CDR3, as DNA: TGTGCCAGCATCCGGCAGGGGGCCTATGAGCAGTTCTTC. Its translation: CASIRQGAYEQFF.

The chain couples TRBV6-5 to TRBJ2-7, with 9 positions matching TRBD2. V was pared by 6 bases and J by 0 bases, with 6 bases of the junction left unmatched. CDR1 MNHEY and CDR2 SVGAGI come from the germline V gene. There are 15 residues in the CDR3. CDR3 nucleotides: TGTGCCAGCAGGACCCGGCGGGAGGGCTCCTACGAGCAGTACTTC. This translates into CASRTRREGSYEQYF.